The 3 T cell receptor beta chains below come from one sample, sequenced in a study of T-cell reconstitution after alpha-beta-depleted transplantation in children. A TCRbeta library incorporating unique molecular identifiers was prepared. Each CDR3 protein gets one entry after TCRdb re-called the PCR reads with MiXCR. The sample has over 550,000 distinct CDR3 sequences; about 10% are singletons. Sequenced here: PBMCs from the stem cell graft donor, sampled from the stem cell graft. These receptors originate from a human donor who donated a stem cell graft to a child with acute myeloid leukemia.

The chain uses TRBV27 and TRBJ2-7; 11 bases are shared with TRBD2. This CDR3 spans 15 amino acids. V lost 4 bases to trimming and J lost 6 bases; unmatched junction nucleotides: 8. CDR1 is MNHEY, CDR2 SMNVEV, per germline (reference sequence). CDR3 in DNA: TGTGCCAGCAGTTCACCTAGCGGGAGGAAGTGCGAGCAGTACTTC. It specifies CASSSPSGRKCEQYF.

The V and J genes are TRBV7-9 and TRBJ2-1; TRBD1 aligns across 7 bases. Looked up from germline, CDR1 is SEHNR and CDR2 is FQNEAQ (reference sequence). Germline trimming cut 5 bases from V and 7 bases from J; bases unmatched to any gene: 8. The CDR3 spans 14 residues. CDR3 residues: CASSPRGLGNEQFF. The CDR3 coding sequence is TGTGCCAGCAGCCCAAGGGGGCTGGGAAATGAGCAGTTCTTC.

Only a few counts were recorded for this clonotype. CDR3 loop: CASSFRFLIGGRYEQYF. CDR3 nucleotides: TGTGCCAGCAGTTTCCGTTTTCTAATCGGGGGCCGCTACGAGCAGTACTTC. V is TRBV28 and J is TRBJ2-7; tentatively, D is TRBD1 or TRBD2 (6 bases each). Trimming pared 3 bases from V and 3 bases from J, leaving 21 bases between. The CDR3 has 17 residues. CDR1 is MDHEN and CDR2 is SYDVKM in the germline V gene.